This TCR beta chain was sequenced in a study of beta chain features in type 1 diabetes. Study-level results: Shorter TCRB CDR3s, moderately but significantly so, were found in Type 1 diabetes patients in all four CD4+ subsets. Patients with type 1 diabetes carried fewer insertions and had more deletions at their VDJ junctions.

Per germline, CDR1 MNHNS and CDR2 SASEGT. The CDR3 is made up of 14 amino acids. V was shortened by 2 bases and J by 7 bases, with 11 bases between the two germline ends. Per donor, one heparinised blood draw averaged roughly 120 mL. Every isolated RNA sample was fully reverse transcribed, so sequencing captured expressed TCRB transcripts. Clones were sequenced by immunoSEQ multiplex PCR, and TCRdb holds only the in-frame ones, with some missing. The profile shows around 360,000 clones, over 9.5% of them singletons. A remark on this clone: The antigen is undetermined.

The gene calls are TRBV6-1 and TRBJ1-4; TRBD1 might be the D (6 bases). The sequence came from a woman aged 18 to 35 with type 1 diabetes. The source material was naive CD4+ T cells from blood. DNA for the CDR3: TGTGCCAGCAGTGAACCGGGACAAGCTGAAAAACTGTTTTTT. It codes for CASSEPGQAEKLFF.